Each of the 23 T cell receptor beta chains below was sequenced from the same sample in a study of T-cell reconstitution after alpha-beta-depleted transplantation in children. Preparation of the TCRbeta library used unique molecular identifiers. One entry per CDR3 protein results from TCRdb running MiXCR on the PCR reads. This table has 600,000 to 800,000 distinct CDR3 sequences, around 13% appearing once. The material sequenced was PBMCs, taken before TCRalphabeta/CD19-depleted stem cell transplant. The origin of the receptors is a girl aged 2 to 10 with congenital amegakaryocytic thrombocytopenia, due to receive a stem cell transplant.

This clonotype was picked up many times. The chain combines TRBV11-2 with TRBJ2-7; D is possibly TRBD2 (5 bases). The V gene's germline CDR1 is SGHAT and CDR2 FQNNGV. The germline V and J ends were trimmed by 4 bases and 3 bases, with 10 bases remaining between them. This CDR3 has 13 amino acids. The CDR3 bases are TGTGCCAGCAGCTACGGACTGAACTACGAGCAGTACTTC. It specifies CASSYGLNYEQYF.

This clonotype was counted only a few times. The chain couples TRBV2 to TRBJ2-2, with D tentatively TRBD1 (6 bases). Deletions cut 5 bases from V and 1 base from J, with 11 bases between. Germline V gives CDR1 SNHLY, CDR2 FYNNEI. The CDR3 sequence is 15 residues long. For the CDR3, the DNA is TGTGCCAGCAGTCGAGAACAGGGGAACACCGGGGAGCTGTTTTTT. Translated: CASSREQGNTGELFF.

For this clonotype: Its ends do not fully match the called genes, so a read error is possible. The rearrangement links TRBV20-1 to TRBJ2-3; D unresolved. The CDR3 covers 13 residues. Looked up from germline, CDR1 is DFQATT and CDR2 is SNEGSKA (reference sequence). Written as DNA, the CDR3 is TGCAGTGCTACTAACACAGCACGAGATACGCAGTGTTTT. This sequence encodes CSATNTARDTQCF.

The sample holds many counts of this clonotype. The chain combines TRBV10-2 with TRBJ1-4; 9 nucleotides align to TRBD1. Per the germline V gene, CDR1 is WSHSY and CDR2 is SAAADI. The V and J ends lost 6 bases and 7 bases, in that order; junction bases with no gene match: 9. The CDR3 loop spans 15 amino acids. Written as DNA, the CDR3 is TGCGCCAGCAGGGATACCGGGACAGGGCGTGAAAAACTGTTTTTT. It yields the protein CASRDTGTGREKLFF.

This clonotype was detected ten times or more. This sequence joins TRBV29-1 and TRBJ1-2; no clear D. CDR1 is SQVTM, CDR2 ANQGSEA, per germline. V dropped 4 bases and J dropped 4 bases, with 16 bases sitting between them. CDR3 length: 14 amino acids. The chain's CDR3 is CSVVGGGYSYGYTF. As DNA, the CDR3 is TGCAGCGTTGTAGGTGGAGGGTACAGCTATGGCTACACCTTC.

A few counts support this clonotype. The CDR3, as DNA: TGTGCCACCAGCTGGGATAACAGGGACAATGAGCAGTTCTTC. It specifies CATSWDNRDNEQFF. The J gene is TRBJ2-1, the V gene TRBV15; TRBD1 might be the D (6 bases). This CDR3 is built from 14 residues. CDR1 and CDR2 from the germline V gene are LNHNV and YYDKDF (reference sequence). V was cut by 5 bases and J by 5 bases, with 13 bases left in between.

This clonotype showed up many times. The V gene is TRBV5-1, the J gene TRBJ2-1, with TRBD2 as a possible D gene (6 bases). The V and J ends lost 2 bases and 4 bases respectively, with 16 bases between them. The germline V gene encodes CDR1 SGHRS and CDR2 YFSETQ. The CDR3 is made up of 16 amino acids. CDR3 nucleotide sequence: TGCGCCAGCAGCTTCACAACAAGTCGGGAGTACAATGAGCAGTTCTTC. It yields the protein CASSFTTSREYNEQFF.

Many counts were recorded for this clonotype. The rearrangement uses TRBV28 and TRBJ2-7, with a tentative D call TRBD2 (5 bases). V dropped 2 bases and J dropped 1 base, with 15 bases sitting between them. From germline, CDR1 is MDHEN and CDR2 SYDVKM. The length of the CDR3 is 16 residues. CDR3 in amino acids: CASSLGFGVVSYEQYF. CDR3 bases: TGTGCCAGCAGTTTAGGGTTCGGGGTAGTATCCTACGAGCAGTACTTC. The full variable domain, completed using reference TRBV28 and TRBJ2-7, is DVKVTQSSRYLVKRTGEKVFLECVQDMDHENMFWYRQDPGLGLRLIYFSYDVKMKEKGDIPEGYSVSREKKERFSLILESASTNQTSMYLCASSLGFGVVSYEQYFGPGTRLTVT.

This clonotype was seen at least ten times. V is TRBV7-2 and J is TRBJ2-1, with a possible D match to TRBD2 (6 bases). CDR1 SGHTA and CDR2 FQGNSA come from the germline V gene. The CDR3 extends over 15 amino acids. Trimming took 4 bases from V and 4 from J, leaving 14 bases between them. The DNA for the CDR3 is TGTGCCAGCAGCTCCTTGACGGGAGCTTACAATGAGCAGTTCTTC. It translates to CASSSLTGAYNEQFF.

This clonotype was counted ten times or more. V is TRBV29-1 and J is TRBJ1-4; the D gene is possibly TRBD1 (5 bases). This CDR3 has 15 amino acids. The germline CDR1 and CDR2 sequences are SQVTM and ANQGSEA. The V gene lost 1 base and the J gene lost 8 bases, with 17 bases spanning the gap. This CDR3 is CSVEVPQGVPEKLFF. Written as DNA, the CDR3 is TGCAGCGTTGAAGTTCCGCAGGGTGTTCCAGAAAAACTGTTTTTT.

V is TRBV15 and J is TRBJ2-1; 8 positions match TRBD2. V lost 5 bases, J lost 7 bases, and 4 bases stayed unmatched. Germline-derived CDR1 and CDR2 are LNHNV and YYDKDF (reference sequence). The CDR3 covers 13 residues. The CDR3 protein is CATSSGTSNEQFF. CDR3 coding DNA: TGTGCCACCAGCTCCGGGACTAGTAATGAGCAGTTCTTC.

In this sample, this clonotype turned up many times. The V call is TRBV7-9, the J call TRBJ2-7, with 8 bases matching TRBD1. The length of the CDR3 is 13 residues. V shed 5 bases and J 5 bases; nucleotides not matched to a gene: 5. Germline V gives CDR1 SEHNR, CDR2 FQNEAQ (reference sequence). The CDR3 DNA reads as TGTGCCAGCAGCACACAGGGGGTCAACGAGCAGTACTTC. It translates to CASSTQGVNEQYF. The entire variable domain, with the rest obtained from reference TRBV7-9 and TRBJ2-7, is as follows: DTGVSQNPRHKITKRGQNVTFRCDPISEHNRLYWYRQTLGQGPEFLTYFQNEAQLEKSRLLSDRFSAERPKGSFSTLEIQRTEQGDSAMYLCASSTQGVNEQYFGPGTRLTVT.

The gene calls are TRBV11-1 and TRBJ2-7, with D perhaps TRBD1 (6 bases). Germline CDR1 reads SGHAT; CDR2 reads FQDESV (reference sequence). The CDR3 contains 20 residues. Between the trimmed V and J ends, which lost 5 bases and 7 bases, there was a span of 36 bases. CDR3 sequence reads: CASSGGLGSTSYRSVKEQYF. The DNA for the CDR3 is TGTGCCAGCAGCGGGGGCCTGGGTTCCACCTCCTACAGGTCTGTAAAAGAGCAGTACTTC.

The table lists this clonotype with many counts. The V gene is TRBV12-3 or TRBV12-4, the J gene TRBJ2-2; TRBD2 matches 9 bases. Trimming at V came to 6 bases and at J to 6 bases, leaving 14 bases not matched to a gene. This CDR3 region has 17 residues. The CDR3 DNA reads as TGTGCCAGCAGACTTGGAGGGACTAGCAGGGACTCCGGGGAGCTGTTTTTT. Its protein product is CASRLGGTSRDSGELFF.

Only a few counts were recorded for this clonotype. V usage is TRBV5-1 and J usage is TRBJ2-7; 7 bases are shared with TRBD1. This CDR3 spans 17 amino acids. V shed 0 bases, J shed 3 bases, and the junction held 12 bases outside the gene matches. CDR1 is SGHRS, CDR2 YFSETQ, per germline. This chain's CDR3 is CASSLDWDRLLHYEQYF. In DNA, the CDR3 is TGCGCCAGCAGCTTGGACTGGGACAGATTACTTCACTACGAGCAGTACTTC.

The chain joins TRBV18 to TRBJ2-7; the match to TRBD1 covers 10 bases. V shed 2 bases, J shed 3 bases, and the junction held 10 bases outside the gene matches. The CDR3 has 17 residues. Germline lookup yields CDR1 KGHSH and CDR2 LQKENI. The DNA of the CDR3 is TGTGCCAGCTCACCATACCGGGACAGGGGTTCTTTCTACGAGCAGTACTTC. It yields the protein CASSPYRDRGSFYEQYF.

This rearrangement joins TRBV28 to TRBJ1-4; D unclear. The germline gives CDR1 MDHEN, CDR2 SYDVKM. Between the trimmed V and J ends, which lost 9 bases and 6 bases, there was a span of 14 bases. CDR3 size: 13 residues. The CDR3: CASRMGSYEKLFF. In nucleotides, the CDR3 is TGTGCCAGTCGTATGGGATCCTATGAAAAACTGTTTTTT.

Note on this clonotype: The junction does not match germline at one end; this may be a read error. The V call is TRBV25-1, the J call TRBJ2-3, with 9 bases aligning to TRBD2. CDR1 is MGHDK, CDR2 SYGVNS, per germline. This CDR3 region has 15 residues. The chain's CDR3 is CGSSELAGYTDTQYF. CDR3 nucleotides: TGTGGCAGCAGTGAGCTAGCGGGATACACAGATACGCAGTATTTT.

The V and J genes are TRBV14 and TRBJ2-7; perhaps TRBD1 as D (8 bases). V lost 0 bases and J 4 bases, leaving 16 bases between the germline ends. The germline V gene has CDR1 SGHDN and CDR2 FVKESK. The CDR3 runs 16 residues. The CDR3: CASSQDGNRGGYEQYF. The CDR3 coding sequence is TGTGCCAGCAGCCAAGACGGGAACAGGGGGGGTTACGAGCAGTACTTC.

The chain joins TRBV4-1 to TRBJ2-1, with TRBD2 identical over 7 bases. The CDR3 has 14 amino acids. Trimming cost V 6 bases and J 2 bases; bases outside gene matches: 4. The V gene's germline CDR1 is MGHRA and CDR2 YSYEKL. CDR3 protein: CASRGGAAYNEQFF. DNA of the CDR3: TGCGCCAGCAGGGGAGGGGCGGCCTACAATGAGCAGTTCTTC.

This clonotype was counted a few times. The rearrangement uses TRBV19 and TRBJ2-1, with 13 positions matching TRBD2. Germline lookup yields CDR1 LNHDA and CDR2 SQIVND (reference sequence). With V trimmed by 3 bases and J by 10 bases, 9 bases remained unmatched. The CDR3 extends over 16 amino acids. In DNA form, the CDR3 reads TGTGCCAGTAGTATCGCTAGGACTAGCGGGAGAGGGGAGCAGTTCTTC. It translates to CASSIARTSGRGEQFF.

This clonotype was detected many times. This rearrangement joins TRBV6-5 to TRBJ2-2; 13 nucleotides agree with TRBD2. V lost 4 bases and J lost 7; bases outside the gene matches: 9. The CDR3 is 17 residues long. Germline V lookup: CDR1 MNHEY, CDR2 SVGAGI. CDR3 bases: TGTGCCAGCAGTTCACCGGGACTAGCGGGATATAACGGGGAGCTGTTTTTT. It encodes CASSSPGLAGYNGELFF.

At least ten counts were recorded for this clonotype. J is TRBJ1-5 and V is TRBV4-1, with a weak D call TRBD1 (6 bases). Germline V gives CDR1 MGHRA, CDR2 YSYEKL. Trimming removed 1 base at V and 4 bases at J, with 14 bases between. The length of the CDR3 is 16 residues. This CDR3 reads CASSQGTGFFNQPQHF. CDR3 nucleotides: TGCGCCAGCAGCCAAGGCACAGGGTTTTTTAATCAGCCCCAGCATTTT.